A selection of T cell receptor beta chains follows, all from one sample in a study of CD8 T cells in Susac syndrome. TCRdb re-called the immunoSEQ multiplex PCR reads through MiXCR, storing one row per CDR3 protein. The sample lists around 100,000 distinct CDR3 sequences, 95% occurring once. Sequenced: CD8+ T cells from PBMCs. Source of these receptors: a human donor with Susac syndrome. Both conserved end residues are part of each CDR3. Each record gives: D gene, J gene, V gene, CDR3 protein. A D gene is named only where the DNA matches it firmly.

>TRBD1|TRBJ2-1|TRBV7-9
CASSPTGQGDNEQFF
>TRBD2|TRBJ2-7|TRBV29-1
CSALSPAGGYEQYF
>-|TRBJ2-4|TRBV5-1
CASSFDQGIQYF
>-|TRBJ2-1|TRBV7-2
CASSAQFPYNEQFF
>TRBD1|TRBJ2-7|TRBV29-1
CSVSGQGNYEQYF
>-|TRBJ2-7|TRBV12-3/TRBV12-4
CASSLGRTEQYF
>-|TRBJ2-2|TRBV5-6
CASSPLFQGANTGELFF
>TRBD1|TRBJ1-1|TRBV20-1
CSAHTGDTEAFF
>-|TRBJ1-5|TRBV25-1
CASSAGPGNQPQHF
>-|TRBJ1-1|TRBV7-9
CASSLSTEAFF
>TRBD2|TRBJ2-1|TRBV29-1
CSVGLAGGNEQFF
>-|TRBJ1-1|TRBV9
CASSVAGHTEAFF
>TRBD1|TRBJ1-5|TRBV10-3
CAISEGTGGAWQPQHF
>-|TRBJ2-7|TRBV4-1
CASSLLGHEQYF
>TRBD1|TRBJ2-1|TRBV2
CASSDLTGGWGEQFF
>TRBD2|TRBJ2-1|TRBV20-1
CSAIIPNGPRGTSSYNEQFF
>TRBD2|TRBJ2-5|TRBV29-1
CSIGGRREGLETQYF